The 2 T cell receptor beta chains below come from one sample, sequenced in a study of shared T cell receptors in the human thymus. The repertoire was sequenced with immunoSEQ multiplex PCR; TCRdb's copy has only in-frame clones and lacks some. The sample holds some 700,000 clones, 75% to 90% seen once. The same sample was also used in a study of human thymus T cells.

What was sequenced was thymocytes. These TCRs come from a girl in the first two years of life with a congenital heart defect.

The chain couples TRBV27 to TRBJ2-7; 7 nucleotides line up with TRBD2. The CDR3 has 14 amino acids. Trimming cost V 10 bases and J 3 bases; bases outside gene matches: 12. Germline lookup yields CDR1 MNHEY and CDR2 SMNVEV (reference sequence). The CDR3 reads CATRAGKRNYEQYF. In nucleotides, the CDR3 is TGTGCCACCCGAGCGGGGAAAAGAAACTACGAGCAGTACTTC.

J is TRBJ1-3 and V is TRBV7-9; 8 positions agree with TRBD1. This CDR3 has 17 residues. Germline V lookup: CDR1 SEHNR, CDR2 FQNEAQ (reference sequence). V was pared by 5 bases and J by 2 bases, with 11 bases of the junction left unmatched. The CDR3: CASSPIGTGVPGNTIYF. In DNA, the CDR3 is TGTGCCAGCAGCCCGATCGGGACAGGTGTGCCTGGAAACACCATATATTTT. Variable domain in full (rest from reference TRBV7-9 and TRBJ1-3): DTGVSQNPRHKITKRGQNVTFRCDPISEHNRLYWYRQTLGQGPEFLTYFQNEAQLEKSRLLSDRFSAERPKGSFSTLEIQRTEQGDSAMYLCASSPIGTGVPGNTIYFGEGSWLTVV.